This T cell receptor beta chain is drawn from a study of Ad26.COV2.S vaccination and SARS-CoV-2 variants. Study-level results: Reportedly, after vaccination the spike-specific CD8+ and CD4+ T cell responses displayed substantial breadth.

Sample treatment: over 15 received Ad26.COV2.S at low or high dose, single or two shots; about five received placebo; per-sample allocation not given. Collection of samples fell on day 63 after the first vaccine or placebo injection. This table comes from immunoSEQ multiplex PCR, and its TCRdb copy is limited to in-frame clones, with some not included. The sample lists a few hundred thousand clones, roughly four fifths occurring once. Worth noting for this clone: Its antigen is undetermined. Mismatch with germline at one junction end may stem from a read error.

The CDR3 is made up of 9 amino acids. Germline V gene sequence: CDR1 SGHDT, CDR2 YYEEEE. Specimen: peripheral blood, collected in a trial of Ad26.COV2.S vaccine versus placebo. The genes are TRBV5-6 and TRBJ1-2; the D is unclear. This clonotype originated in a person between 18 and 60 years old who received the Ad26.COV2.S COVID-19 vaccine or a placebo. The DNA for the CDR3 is TGTGCCAGCAGCTACCCACCGTTCTTC. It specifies CASSYPPFF.